The 10 T cell receptor beta chains below were found in one sample sequenced in a study of identifying expanded T cells in peripheral blood. Assay used: immunoSEQ multiplex PCR; TCRdb lists only in-frame clones, some missing. The sample lists about 91,000 clones, approximately 91% occurring once. Material: blood. The receptors were sampled from a person aged 18-69 years in good health.

The chain joins TRBV5-4 to TRBJ1-1; 7 nucleotides line up with TRBD1. The CDR3 contains 13 residues. The germline V gene has CDR1 SGHNT and CDR2 YYREEE (reference sequence). Trimming took 9 bases from V and 5 from J; bases not matched to a gene: 10. CDR3 loop: CANPTGEETEAFF. The CDR3 bases are TGTGCCAACCCCACAGGGGAGGAAACTGAAGCTTTCTTT.

This clone showed up just a few times. V and J are TRBV2 and TRBJ2-1; 7 bases are shared with TRBD2. Germline V gene sequence: CDR1 SNHLY, CDR2 FYNNEI. Trimming took 8 bases from V and 6 from J; bases not matched to a gene: 4. CDR3 size: 12 residues. The CDR3 coding sequence is TGTGCCAGCGGGGGACTACCCAATGAGCAGTTCTTC. Residues: CASGGLPNEQFF.

Points on this clone: Other DNA sequences in the sample encode the same CDR3. The chain has TRBV4-1 and TRBJ2-5, with D unclear. In germline, CDR1 is MGHRA, CDR2 YSYEKL. The CDR3 totals 12 residues. Trimming took off 2 bases at V and 1 base at J, with 2 bases between the two ends. The DNA of the CDR3 is TGCGCCAGCAGCCAACCCCAAGAGACCCAGTACTTC. Encoded protein: CASSQPQETQYF.

V and J are TRBV23-1 and TRBJ2-7; D may be TRBD1 (5 bases). TRBV23-1 is known as an ORF, though its function is uncertain. V was shortened by 4 bases and J by 2 bases, with 18 bases between the two germline ends. This CDR3 has 16 amino acids. The CDR3, as DNA: TGCGCCAGCAGTCGCCCCGTGAAGGGGCCCACCTACGAGCAGTACTTC. Translated: CASSRPVKGPTYEQYF.

This clone was counted once. This chain joins TRBV27 and TRBJ2-4, with 12 bases identical to TRBD1. The J segment lost 2 bases and the V segment lost 6 bases, leaving 8 bases of the junction unmatched. The CDR3 extends over 17 amino acids. Germline CDR1 MNHEY, CDR2 SMNVEV (reference sequence). CDR3 loop: CASRPRGQGASKNIQYF. CDR3 bases: TGTGCCAGCAGACCAAGGGGACAGGGGGCATCCAAAAACATTCAGTACTTC.

The genes are TRBV7-9 and TRBJ2-6; the match to TRBD1 covers 7 bases. V trimming: 3 bases; J trimming: 2 bases; junction bases outside the gene matches: 4. Germline values: CDR1 SEHNR, CDR2 FQNEAQ (reference sequence). The CDR3 loop spans 16 amino acids. The CDR3 DNA sequence: TGTGCCAGCAGCTTCCACAGGGGAGCTGGGGCCAACGTCCTGACTTTC. Translated, it gives CASSFHRGAGANVLTF.

This chain links TRBV11-2 with TRBJ2-3, with D possibly TRBD2 on 5 matching bases. CDR1 SGHAT and CDR2 FQNNGV come from the germline V gene. The V end lost 6 bases, the J end lost 4 bases, and 5 bases lay between the germline ends. The CDR3 runs to 11 residues. The CDR3 here is CASRLADTQYF. The CDR3 DNA reads as TGTGCCAGCAGACTAGCAGATACGCAGTATTTT.

The chain combines TRBV6-1 with TRBJ2-7; 7 positions match TRBD2. The V segment lost 0 bases and the J segment 0 bases; nucleotides outside the gene matches: 2. Germline V gene data show CDR1 as MNHNS and CDR2 as SASEGT. The CDR3 covers 15 residues. CDR3 amino acids: CASSEAGGSSYEQYF. CDR3 coding DNA: TGTGCCAGCAGTGAAGCGGGGGGGTCCTCCTACGAGCAGTACTTC.

The chain uses TRBV4-2 and TRBJ2-7; 7 nucleotides align to TRBD1. V dropped 4 bases and J dropped 6; count of bases not matched to a gene: 15. This CDR3 contains 16 residues. Germline-derived CDR1 and CDR2 are LGHNA and YNFKEQ. CDR3 loop: CASSPRGQVRVPEQYF. For the CDR3, the DNA is TGTGCCAGCAGCCCCAGAGGACAGGTCAGGGTCCCCGAGCAGTACTTC.

This sequence joins TRBV28 and TRBJ2-6; D not resolved. The ends were cut back, 5 bases at V and 0 bases at J, with 8 bases in the middle. This CDR3 contains 15 residues. CDR1 and CDR2 (germline): MDHEN, SYDVKM. The CDR3 protein is CASSPRVSGANVLTF. The CDR3 nucleotides are TGTGCCAGCAGTCCCCGGGTCTCTGGGGCCAACGTCCTGACTTTC. The whole variable domain, filled in from reference TRBV28 and TRBJ2-6, reads DVKVTQSSRYLVKRTGEKVFLECVQDMDHENMFWYRQDPGLGLRLIYFSYDVKMKEKGDIPEGYSVSREKKERFSLILESASTNQTSMYLCASSPRVSGANVLTFGAGSRLTVL.